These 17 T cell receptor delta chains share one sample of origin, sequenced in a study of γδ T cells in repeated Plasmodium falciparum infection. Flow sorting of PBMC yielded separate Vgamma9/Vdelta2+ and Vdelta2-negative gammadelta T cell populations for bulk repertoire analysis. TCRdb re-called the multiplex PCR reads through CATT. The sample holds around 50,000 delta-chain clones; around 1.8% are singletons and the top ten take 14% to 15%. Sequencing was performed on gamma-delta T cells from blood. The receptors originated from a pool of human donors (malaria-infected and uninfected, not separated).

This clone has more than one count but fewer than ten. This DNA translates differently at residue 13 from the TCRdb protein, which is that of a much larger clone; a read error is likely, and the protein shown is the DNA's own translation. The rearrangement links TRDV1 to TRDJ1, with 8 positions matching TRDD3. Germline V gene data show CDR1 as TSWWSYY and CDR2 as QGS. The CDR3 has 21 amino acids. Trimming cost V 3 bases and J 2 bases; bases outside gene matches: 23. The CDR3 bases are TGTGCTCTTGGGGATGGTTATAGACAGGGATACGGTTCTTATTTGACCGATAAACTCATCTTT. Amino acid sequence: CALGDGYRQGYGSYLTDKLIF.

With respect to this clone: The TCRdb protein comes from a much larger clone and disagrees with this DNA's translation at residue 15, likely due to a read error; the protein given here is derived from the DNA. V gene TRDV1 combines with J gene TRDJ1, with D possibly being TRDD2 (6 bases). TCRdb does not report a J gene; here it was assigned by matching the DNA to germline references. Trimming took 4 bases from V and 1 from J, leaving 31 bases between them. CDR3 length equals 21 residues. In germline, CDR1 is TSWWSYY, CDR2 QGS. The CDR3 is CALGGGPTGRCPPNCTDKLIF. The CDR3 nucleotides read TGTGCTCTTGGGGGCGGTCCTACGGGGCGGTGTCCACCTAACTGCACCGATAAACTCATCTTT.

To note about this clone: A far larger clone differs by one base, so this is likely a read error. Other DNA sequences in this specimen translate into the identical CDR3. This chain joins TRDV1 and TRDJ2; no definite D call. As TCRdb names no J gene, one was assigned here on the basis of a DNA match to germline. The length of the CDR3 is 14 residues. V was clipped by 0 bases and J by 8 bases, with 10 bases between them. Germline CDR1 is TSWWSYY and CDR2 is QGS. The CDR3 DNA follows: TGTGCTCTTGGGGAACTGTGTTTCTCGGCACAACTCTTCTTT. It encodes CALGELCFSAQLFF.

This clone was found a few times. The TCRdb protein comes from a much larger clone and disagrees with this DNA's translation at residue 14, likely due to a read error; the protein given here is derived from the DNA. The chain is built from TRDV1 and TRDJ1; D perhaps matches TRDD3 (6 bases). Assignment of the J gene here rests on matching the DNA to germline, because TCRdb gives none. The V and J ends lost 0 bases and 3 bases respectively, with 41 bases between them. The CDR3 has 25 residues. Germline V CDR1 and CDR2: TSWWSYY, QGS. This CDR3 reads CALGELRYTTLPLSSLGIEADKLIF. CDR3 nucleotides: TGTGCTCTTGGGGAACTTAGATACACCACACTACCCCTCTCATCGCTGGGGATCGAGGCCGATAAACTCATCTTT.

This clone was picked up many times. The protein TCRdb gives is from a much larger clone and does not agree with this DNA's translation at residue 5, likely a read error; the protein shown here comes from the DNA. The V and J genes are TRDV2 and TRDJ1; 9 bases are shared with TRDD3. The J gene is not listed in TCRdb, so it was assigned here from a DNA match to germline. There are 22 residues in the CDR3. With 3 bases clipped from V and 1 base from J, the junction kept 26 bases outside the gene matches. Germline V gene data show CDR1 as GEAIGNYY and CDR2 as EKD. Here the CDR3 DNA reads TGTGCCTGTGACGCCATTAACCCCTCCGTACTGGGGGAAGGTCCGCTCACCGATAAACTCATCTTT. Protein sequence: CACDAINPSVLGEGPLTDKLIF.

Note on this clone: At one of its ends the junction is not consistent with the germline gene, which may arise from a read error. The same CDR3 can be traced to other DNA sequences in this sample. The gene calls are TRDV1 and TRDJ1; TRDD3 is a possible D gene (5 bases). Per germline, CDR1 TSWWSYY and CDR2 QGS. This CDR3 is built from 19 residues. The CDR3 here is CALGELTLVRGPYTDKLIF. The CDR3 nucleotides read TGTGCTCTTGGGGAACTGACCCTCGTCCGGGGGCCATACACCGATAAACTCATTTTT.

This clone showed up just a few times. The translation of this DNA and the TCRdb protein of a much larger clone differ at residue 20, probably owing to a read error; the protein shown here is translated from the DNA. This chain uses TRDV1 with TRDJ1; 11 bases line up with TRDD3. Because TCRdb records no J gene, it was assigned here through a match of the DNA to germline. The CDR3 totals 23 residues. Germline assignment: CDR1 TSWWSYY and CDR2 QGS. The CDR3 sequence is CALGDPHPFRQLGDREKTDRLIF. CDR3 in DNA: TGTGCTCTTGGGGACCCTCACCCCTTCCGCCAACTGGGGGATAGGGAGAAAACCGATAGACTCATCTTT.

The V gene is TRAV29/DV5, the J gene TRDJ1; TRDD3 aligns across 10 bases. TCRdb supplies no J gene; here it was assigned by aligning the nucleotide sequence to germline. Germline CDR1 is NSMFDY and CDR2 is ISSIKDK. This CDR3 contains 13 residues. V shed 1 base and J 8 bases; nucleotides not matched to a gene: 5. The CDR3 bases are TGTGCAGCAAGCCAACTGGGGGATGGAAAACTCATCTTT. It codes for CAASQLGDGKLIF.

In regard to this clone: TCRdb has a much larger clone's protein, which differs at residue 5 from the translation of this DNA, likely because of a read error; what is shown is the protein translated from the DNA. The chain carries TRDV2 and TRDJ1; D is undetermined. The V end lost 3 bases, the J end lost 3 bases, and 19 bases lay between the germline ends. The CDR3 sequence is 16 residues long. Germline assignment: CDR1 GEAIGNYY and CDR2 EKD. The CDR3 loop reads CACDFRTTGGSDKLIF. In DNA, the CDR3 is TGTGCCTGTGACTTCCGTACTACGGGCGGCTCCGATAAACTCATCTTT.

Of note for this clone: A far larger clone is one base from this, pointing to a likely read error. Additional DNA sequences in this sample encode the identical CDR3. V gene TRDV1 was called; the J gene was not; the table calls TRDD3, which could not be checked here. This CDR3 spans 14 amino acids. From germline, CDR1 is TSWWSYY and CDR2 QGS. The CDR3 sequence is CALGGSGPIAQLFF. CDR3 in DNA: TGTGCTCTAGGGGGCTCCGGACCGATAGCACAGCTCTTCTTT.

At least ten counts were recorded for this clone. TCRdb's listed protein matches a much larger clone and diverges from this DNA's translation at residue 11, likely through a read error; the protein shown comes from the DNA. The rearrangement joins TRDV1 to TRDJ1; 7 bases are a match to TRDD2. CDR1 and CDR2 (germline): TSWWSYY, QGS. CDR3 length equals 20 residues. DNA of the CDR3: TGTGCTCTTGGGGGGGCCCCCTTCCTTCTCAGCAGGGGTGTCACCCATAAACTCATCTTT. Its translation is CALGGAPFLLSRGVTHKLIF.

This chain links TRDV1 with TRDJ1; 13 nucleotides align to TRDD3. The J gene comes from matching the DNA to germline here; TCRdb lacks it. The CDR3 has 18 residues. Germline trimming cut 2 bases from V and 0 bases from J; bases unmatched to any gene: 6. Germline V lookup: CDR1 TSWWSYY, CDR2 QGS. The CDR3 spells CALGEWNWGIRHTDKLIF. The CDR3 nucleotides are TGTGCTCTTGGGGAATGGAACTGGGGGATACGGCACACCGATAAACTCATCTTT.

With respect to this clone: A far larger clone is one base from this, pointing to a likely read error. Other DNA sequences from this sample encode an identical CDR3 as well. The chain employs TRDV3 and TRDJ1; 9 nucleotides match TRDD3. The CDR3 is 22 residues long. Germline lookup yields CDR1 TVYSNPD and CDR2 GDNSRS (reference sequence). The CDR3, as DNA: TGTGCCTTCACGCAGTACTGGGGGACGTTAAGGTCCTATAGCACTTACACCGATAAACTCATCTTC. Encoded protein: CAFTQYWGTLRSYSTYTDKLIF.

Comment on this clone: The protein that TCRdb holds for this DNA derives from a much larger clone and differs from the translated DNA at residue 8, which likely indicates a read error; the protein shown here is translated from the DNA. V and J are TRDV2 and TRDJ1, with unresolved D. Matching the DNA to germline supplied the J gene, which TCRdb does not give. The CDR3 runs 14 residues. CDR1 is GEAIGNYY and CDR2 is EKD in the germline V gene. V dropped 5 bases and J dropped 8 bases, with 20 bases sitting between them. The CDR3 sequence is CACVPGTDALKLIF. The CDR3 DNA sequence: TGTGCCTGTGTCCCAGGTACTGATGCCCTAAAACTCATCTTT.

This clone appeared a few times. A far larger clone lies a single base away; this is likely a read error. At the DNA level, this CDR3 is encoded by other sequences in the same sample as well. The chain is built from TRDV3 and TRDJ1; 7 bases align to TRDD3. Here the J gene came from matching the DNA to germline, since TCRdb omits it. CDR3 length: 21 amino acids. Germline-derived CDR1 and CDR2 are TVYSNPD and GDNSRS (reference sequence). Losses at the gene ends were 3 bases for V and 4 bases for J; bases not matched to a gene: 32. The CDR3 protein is CAFRKQLLLFAGGEGFDKLIF. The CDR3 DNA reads TGTGCCTTCAGAAAACAACTTCTCTTGTTCGCTGGGGGGGAGGGATTCGATAAACTCATCTTT. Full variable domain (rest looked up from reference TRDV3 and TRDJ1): CDKVTQSSPDQTVASGSEVVLLCTYDTVYSNPDLFWYRIRPDYSFQFVFYGDNSRSEGADFTQGRFSVKHILTQKAFHLVISPVRTEDSATYYCAFRKQLLLFAGGEGFDKLIFGKGTRVTVEP.

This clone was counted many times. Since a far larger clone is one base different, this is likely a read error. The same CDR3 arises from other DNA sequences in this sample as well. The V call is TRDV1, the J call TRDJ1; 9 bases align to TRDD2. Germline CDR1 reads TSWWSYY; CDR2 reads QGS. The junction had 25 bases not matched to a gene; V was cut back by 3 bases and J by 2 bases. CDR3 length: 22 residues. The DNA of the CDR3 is TGTGCTCTTGGGGAGCTGCATACCACCCGCCTTCCTACTTTCAGTTTTACCGATAAACTCATCTTT. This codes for CALGELHTTRLPTFSFTDKLIF.

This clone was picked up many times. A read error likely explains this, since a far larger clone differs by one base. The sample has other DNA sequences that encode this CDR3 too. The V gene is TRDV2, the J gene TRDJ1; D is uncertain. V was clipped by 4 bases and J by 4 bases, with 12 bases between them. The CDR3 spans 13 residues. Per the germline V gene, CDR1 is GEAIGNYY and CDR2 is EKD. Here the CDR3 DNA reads TGTGCCTGTGATAGTGTAGGAGTCGATAAACTCATCTTT. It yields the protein CACDSVGVDKLIF.